This is a list of T cell receptor beta chains from one sample in a study of blood T cell repertoires in COVID-19. TCRdb keeps only in-frame clones here, not all; method: immunoSEQ multiplex PCR. The sample lists about 200,000 clones, more than 70% occurring once. The sample comprised peripheral blood. The receptor source for this set is a human donor in a cohort sampled during active COVID-19. Each CDR3 is given with its conserved first and last residue. The order of the fields is J gene, D gene, V gene, clone size, CDR3 protein, CDR3 DNA. The D gene is left open where the match is weak. Some rows have no size entry. The others give once, few or many, or a class for an expanded clone.

>TRBJ1-1|TRBD1|TRBV6-2/TRBV6-3|NA
CASSVTGVGTEAFF
TGTGCCAGCAGTGTTACAGGGGTAGGAACTGAAGCTTTCTTT
>TRBJ2-2|TRBD1|TRBV6-2/TRBV6-3|NA
CASSRTGVGTGELFF
TGTGCCAGCAGTAGGACAGGGGTAGGGACCGGGGAGCTGTTTTTT
>TRBJ2-7|TRBD2|TRBV7-2|NA
CASSWQLATAYEQYF
TGTGCCAGCAGCTGGCAACTAGCGACAGCCTACGAGCAGTACTTC
>TRBJ2-3|NA|TRBV10-3|NA
CATGGPGGGTDTQYF
TGTGCCACCGGGGGGCCTGGGGGAGGCACAGATACGCAGTATTTT
>TRBJ2-2|NA|TRBV5-1|NA
CASSGTGAHNTGELFF
TGCGCCAGCAGTGGTACCGGTGCCCACAACACCGGGGAGCTGTTTTTT
>TRBJ2-2|NA|TRBV14|NA
CASSPLTSNTGELFF
TGTGCCAGCAGCCCCCTAACTTCGAACACCGGGGAGCTGTTTTTT
>TRBJ2-1|TRBD2|TRBV7-2|few
CASSLESSGHNEQFF
TGTGCCAGCAGCTTAGAGTCTAGCGGCCACAATGAGCAGTTCTTC
>TRBJ2-3|TRBD2|TRBV19|NA
CASMRRGASDTQYF
TGTGCCAGTATGAGGCGGGGGGCTTCAGATACGCAGTATTTT
>TRBJ2-3|TRBD2|TRBV25-1|NA
CASSDPRLAGDLDTQYF
TGTGCCAGCAGTGATCCCCGGCTAGCGGGAGATTTAGATACGCAGTATTTT
>TRBJ1-2|TRBD1|TRBV6-1|NA
CASSEGQGILYGYTF
TGTGCCAGCAGTGAAGGACAGGGGATCTTGTATGGCTACACCTTC
>TRBJ2-1|NA|TRBV9|NA
CASSPLPYNEQFF
TGTGCCAGCAGCCCTCTTCCCTACAATGAGCAGTTCTTC
>TRBJ2-2|TRBD2|TRBV27|NA
CASSVRTSGGNTGELFF
TGTGCCAGCAGTGTTCGGACTAGCGGGGGAAATACCGGGGAGCTGTTTTTT
>TRBJ2-3|NA|TRBV19|NA
CASNSGRGKADTQYF
TGTGCCAGTAATTCGGGCAGGGGAAAAGCAGATACGCAGTATTTT
>TRBJ2-7|TRBD2|TRBV18|NA
CASSRTSGTYEQYF
TGTGCCAGCTCTCGGACTAGCGGGACCTACGAGCAGTACTTC
>TRBJ2-7|TRBD2|TRBV6-1|NA
CASSEWPPGLATYEQYF
TGTGCCAGCAGCGAATGGCCACCGGGACTAGCTACTTACGAGCAGTACTTC
>TRBJ2-5|TRBD1|TRBV18|NA
CASSPYRDSDPRGQETQYF
TGTGCCAGCTCACCATATCGGGACAGCGATCCTAGGGGCCAAGAGACCCAGTACTTC
>TRBJ2-1|NA|TRBV7-8|NA
CASSSPGLLSYNEQFF
TGTGCCAGCAGCTCACCGGGACTCCTGTCCTACAATGAGCAGTTCTTC
>TRBJ2-7|TRBD2|TRBV7-2|NA
CASSVSGSSYEQYF
TGTGCCAGCAGCGTAAGCGGGAGCTCCTACGAGCAGTACTTC
>TRBJ2-7|NA|TRBV24-1|NA
CATASAGSYEQYF
TGTGCCACGGCATCGGCAGGCTCCTACGAGCAGTACTTC
>TRBJ2-1|NA|TRBV13|NA
CASSLGGASDEQFF
TGTGCCAGCAGCTTAGGGGGGGCCTCTGATGAGCAGTTCTTC
>TRBJ2-1|TRBD2|TRBV6-2/TRBV6-3|many
CASSYSPTSGLYNEQFF
TGTGCCAGCAGTTACTCGCCCACTAGCGGGCTATACAATGAGCAGTTCTTC
>TRBJ2-7|TRBD1|TRBV27|NA
CASNRQGSYEQYF
TGTGCCAGCAATCGACAGGGTTCCTACGAGCAGTACTTC
>TRBJ1-2|TRBD1|TRBV27|NA
CASSMTGTGSYGYTF
TGTGCCAGCAGTATGACCGGGACAGGGAGCTATGGCTACACCTTC
>TRBJ2-7|NA|TRBV5-4|few
CASSLRASESYEQYF
TGTGCCAGCAGCTTGAGGGCTAGCGAGTCCTACGAGCAGTACTTC
>TRBJ2-5|TRBD2|TRBV7-2|NA
CASSLGLAETQYF
TGTGCCAGCAGCTTAGGACTAGCAGAGACCCAGTACTTC
>TRBJ2-5|TRBD2|TRBV5-1|NA
CASSLGASGGRETQYF
TGCGCCAGCAGCTTGGGGGCTAGCGGGGGCCGGGAGACCCAGTACTTC
>TRBJ2-3|TRBD1|TRBV5-1|NA
CASSLEDRASDTQYF
TGCGCCAGCAGCTTGGAGGACAGGGCATCAGATACGCAGTATTTT
>TRBJ2-2|TRBD1|TRBV19|NA
CASSPSRRGTNTGELFF
TGTGCCAGTAGTCCATCACGCAGGGGGACAAACACCGGGGAGCTGTTTTTT
>TRBJ2-7|TRBD1|TRBV7-6|NA
CASSLAFTGGPYEQYF
TGTGCCAGCAGCTTAGCGTTCACAGGGGGTCCCTACGAGCAGTACTTC
>TRBJ1-2|NA|TRBV7-2|NA
CASSMDSLSGYTF
TGTGCCAGCAGCATGGACAGTTTGAGCGGCTACACCTTC
>TRBJ1-5|NA|TRBV27|NA
CASSPGQVSNQPQHF
TGTGCCAGCAGCCCCGGCCAGGTTAGCAATCAGCCCCAGCATTTT
>TRBJ2-7|NA|TRBV6-6|few
CASSYTGSSYEQYF
TGTGCCAGCAGTTACACAGGAAGCTCCTACGAGCAGTACTTC
>TRBJ2-5|TRBD2|TRBV7-2|few
CASSLVRLAGQETQYF
TGTGCCAGCAGCTTAGTTAGACTAGCGGGTCAAGAGACCCAGTACTTC
>TRBJ1-2|NA|TRBV5-4|NA
CASSFGTEYGYTF
TGTGCCAGCAGCTTCGGAACAGAGTATGGCTACACCTTC
>TRBJ1-2|NA|TRBV5-1|NA
CASSPEGVYYGYTF
TGCGCCAGCAGCCCCGAGGGGGTTTACTATGGCTACACCTTC